This is a list of T cell receptor beta chains from one sample in a study of blood T cell repertoires in COVID-19. The data were produced by immunoSEQ multiplex PCR, yet TCRdb's version contains in-frame clones alone and is incomplete. This sample has a few hundred thousand clones, with around 84% found just once. Specimen: peripheral blood. Receptor source: a woman in her thirties or forties who had recovered from COVID-19. CDR3s include the opening cysteine and the closing phenylalanine or tryptophan. A D gene is named only where the DNA matches it firmly. Expanded clones get a size class; other rows say once, few or many, or leave the size out.

j_gene,v_gene,d_gene,abundance,CDR3nt,CDR3aa
TRBJ2-3,TRBV5-6,-,-,TGTGCCAGCAGCTTGGCTTACACCGGGGCAGATACGCAGTATTTT,CASSLAYTGADTQYF
TRBJ1-4,TRBV6-6,-,-,TGTGCCAGCAAGACAGGACCGACGGATGAAAAACTGTTTTTT,CASKTGPTDEKLFF
TRBJ2-7,TRBV28,-,-,TGTGCCAGCAGTTTGATGCCCGGACAGCGGGAGCAGTACTTC,CASSLMPGQREQYF
TRBJ1-2,TRBV2,TRBD1,-,TGTGCCAGCCTACAGGAACCGGGACAGGGACGCTATTTCTATGGCTACACCTTC,CASLQEPGQGRYFYGYTF
TRBJ2-1,TRBV11-2,TRBD2,once,TGTGCCAGCAGCTTAGTTCCCAGCGGGGGAATCAATGAGCAGTTCTTC,CASSLVPSGGINEQFF
TRBJ1-4,TRBV3-1/TRBV3-2,TRBD1,-,TGTGCCAGCAGCCCAGGGACAGGGGGGTTTGAAAAACTGTTTTTT,CASSPGTGGFEKLFF
TRBJ1-2,TRBV5-8,-,-,TGTGCCAGCAGCTCATCGAGTAACTATGGCTACACCTTC,CASSSSSNYGYTF
TRBJ2-1,TRBV19,TRBD1,-,TGTGCCAGTAGTATCAGACAGGGGGAGAGGTTCTTC,CASSIRQGERFF
TRBJ1-4,TRBV6-2/TRBV6-3,TRBD1,-,TGTGCCAGCAGTTTTGGGACAGTGGTGGAGAAACTGTTTTTT,CASSFGTVVEKLFF
TRBJ2-1,TRBV18,TRBD2,-,TGTGCCAGCTCACTGCTAGCGGGGGTGACCAATGAGCAGTTCTTC,CASSLLAGVTNEQFF
TRBJ1-1,TRBV2,-,-,TGTGCCAGCAGGCAGGGGACGAACACTGAAGCTTTCTTT,CASRQGTNTEAFF
TRBJ1-1,TRBV2,TRBD1,-,TGTGCCAGCAGCACGGACAGGGTTGGCGCTTTCTTT,CASSTDRVGAFF
TRBJ1-2,TRBV4-3,-,-,TGCGCCAGCAGCCAAGATAAACGGTCCGGTGGCTACACCTTC,CASSQDKRSGGYTF
TRBJ1-3,TRBV4-3,-,-,TGCGCCAGCAGCCAAGATACGGGGGGGACATGGAACACCATATATTTT,CASSQDTGGTWNTIYF
TRBJ2-1,TRBV5-1,-,-,TGCGCCAGCAGCCCACAGGTGGGGCCCAATGAGCAGTTCTTC,CASSPQVGPNEQFF
TRBJ1-1,TRBV19,-,-,TGTGCCAGTAGTATTATTAGCGGGGCGGTGAACACTGAAGCTTTCTTT,CASSIISGAVNTEAFF
TRBJ2-3,TRBV5-8,-,-,TGTGCCAGCAGCTTGCGAACAAACCCAGATACGCAGTATTTT,CASSLRTNPDTQYF